The 30 T cell receptor beta chains below all came from one sample that was sequenced in a study of T cells in localized non-small cell lung cancer. Clones were read by immunoSEQ multiplex PCR, and TCRdb kept only the in-frame ones, dropping some. This sample has over 70,000 clones, with approximately 90% found just once. The sequences come from PBMCs, collected before any cancer treatment. These receptors were collected from a woman aged 35-75 years with stage II squamous cell lung carcinoma.

The V and J genes are TRBV19 and TRBJ1-5, with D tentatively TRBD1 (6 bases). With 7 bases removed from V and 1 base from J, the gap between germline ends came to 17 bases. CDR1 and CDR2 (germline): LNHDA, SQIVND (reference sequence). CDR3 length: 16 residues. The CDR3 sequence: CASTLLGGGSNQPQHF. The CDR3, as DNA: TGTGCCAGTACCCTCCTAGGAGGGGGGAGCAATCAGCCCCAGCATTTT.

The chain carries TRBV29-1 and TRBJ1-1, with TRBD1 identical over 11 bases. Unmatched junction bases numbered 7, after V lost 8 bases and J lost 5 bases. Per germline, CDR1 SQVTM and CDR2 ANQGSEA. The CDR3 loop spans 13 amino acids. The CDR3 coding sequence is TGCAGCTCGGACAGGGGGCCCACTACTGAAGCTTTCTTT. Protein sequence: CSSDRGPTTEAFF.

This chain links TRBV6-5 with TRBJ1-6; TRBD1 matches 9 bases. After removal of 4 bases from V and 10 bases from J, the junction contained 5 bases not matched to a gene. The germline CDR1 and CDR2 sequences are MNHEY and SVGAGI. The CDR3 extends over 14 amino acids. CDR3 residues: CASSSDRGGSPLHF. The CDR3 DNA reads as TGTGCCAGCAGTTCGGACAGGGGAGGGTCACCCCTCCACTTT.

This chain joins TRBV10-3 and TRBJ2-7, with unresolved D. Germline loops: CDR1 ENHRY, CDR2 SYGVKD. V lost 6 bases to trimming and J lost 6 bases, with 12 bases between them. The CDR3 sequence is 12 residues long. The CDR3 coding sequence is TGTGCCATCAGCTACGACACCGTCGAGCAGTACTTC. This codes for CAISYDTVEQYF.

This clone showed up just once. The V call is TRBV19, the J call TRBJ1-6; D remains unclear. In germline, CDR1 is LNHDA, CDR2 SQIVND (reference sequence). This CDR3 has 16 residues. V was pared by 3 bases and J by 9 bases, with 18 bases between. In DNA, the CDR3 is TGTGCCAGTAGTATCCAGGTGGAACTCCGTGGTTCACCCCTCCACTTT. Its protein product is CASSIQVELRGSPLHF. The whole variable domain, remainder taken from reference TRBV19 and TRBJ1-6, is DGGITQSPKYLFRKEGQNVTLSCEQNLNHDAMYWYRQDPGQGLRLIYYSQIVNDFQKGDIAEGYSVSREKKESFPLTVTSAQKNPTAFYLCASSIQVELRGSPLHFGNGTRLTVT.

The chain uses TRBV6-4 and TRBJ2-1; TRBD2 aligns across 7 bases. The CDR3 extends over 14 amino acids. CDR1 and CDR2 from the germline V gene are MRHNA and SNTAGT. J was trimmed by 7 bases and V by 3 bases; bases with no gene match: 6. The CDR3 DNA is TGTGCCAGCAGTGAAGGACTAGAGGAAAATGAGCAGTTCTTC. Translation gives CASSEGLEENEQFF.

The rearrangement joins TRBV7-2 to TRBJ1-1; TRBD1 might be the D (5 bases). The CDR3 sequence is 14 residues long. Germline V gives CDR1 SGHTA, CDR2 FQGNSA. Trimming stripped 3 bases from V and 1 base from J, with 9 bases between. The CDR3 here is CASSLGPSNTEAFF. CDR3 bases: TGTGCCAGCAGCTTGGGACCCTCGAACACTGAAGCTTTCTTT.

This chain uses TRBV5-6 with TRBJ1-2; tentatively, D is TRBD1 (5 bases). The CDR3 loop spans 15 amino acids. From germline, CDR1 is SGHDT and CDR2 YYEEEE. Trimming stripped 2 bases from V and 7 bases from J, with 18 bases between. DNA for the CDR3: TGTGCCAGCAGCTTCATCGGCAAGGGTAGGGGTGGCTACACCTTC. Encoded protein: CASSFIGKGRGGYTF.

This clone has more than one count but fewer than ten. The chain carries TRBV5-1 and TRBJ2-6; 7 nucleotides match TRBD1. After removal of 4 bases from V and 0 bases from J, the junction contained 7 bases not matched to a gene. CDR3 size: 17 residues. Germline CDR1 is SGHRS and CDR2 is YFSETQ. In DNA form, the CDR3 reads TGCGCCAGCAGCCGACAGGGTCACACCTCTGGGGCCAACGTCCTGACTTTC. Translated, it gives CASSRQGHTSGANVLTF.

This clone was seen once. The chain couples TRBV5-1 to TRBJ1-2; unclear D gene. Germline loops: CDR1 SGHRS, CDR2 YFSETQ. V shed 0 bases and J shed 7 bases, with 13 bases lying between them. The length of the CDR3 is 14 residues. CDR3 protein: CASSLEGLGPGYTF. The CDR3 DNA reads as TGCGCCAGCAGCTTGGAGGGCCTCGGTCCTGGCTACACCTTC.

The V and J genes are TRBV6-1 and TRBJ2-7; 11 bases align to TRBD1. Germline-derived CDR1 and CDR2 are MNHNS and SASEGT. The CDR3 is made up of 14 amino acids. V lost 6 bases and J lost 7; bases outside the gene matches: 8. The CDR3 DNA sequence: TGTGCCAGCAGAGGGACAGGGGGACCGGGGGAGCAGTACTTC. Amino acid sequence: CASRGTGGPGEQYF.

The chain employs TRBV7-6 and TRBJ1-3, with D possibly being TRBD1 (6 bases). CDR3 size: 16 residues. Looked up from germline, CDR1 is SGHVS and CDR2 is FNYEAQ. Trimming stripped 2 bases from V and 3 bases from J, with 14 bases between. The CDR3 spells CASSLLGGPLGNTIYF. The CDR3 DNA is TGTGCCAGCAGCTTATTGGGGGGGCCCCTTGGAAACACCATATATTTT.

The V and J genes are TRBV2 and TRBJ2-7; 7 nucleotides line up with TRBD2. Germline values: CDR1 SNHLY, CDR2 FYNNEI. The CDR3 sequence is 13 residues long. The junction had 6 bases not matched to a gene; V was cut back by 4 bases and J by 6 bases. Here the CDR3 DNA reads TGTGCCAGCAGTGTCGCCAGGGAGGGCGAGCAGTACTTC. Translating it yields CASSVAREGEQYF.

This chain links TRBV6-1 with TRBJ1-5; D call uncertain. V was clipped by 2 bases and J by 0 bases, with 8 bases between them. Germline V gene sequence: CDR1 MNHNS, CDR2 SASEGT. This CDR3 has 15 residues. The CDR3 sequence is CASSESWGSNQPQHF. The CDR3 DNA follows: TGTGCCAGCAGTGAATCTTGGGGTAGCAATCAGCCCCAGCATTTT.

The chain uses TRBV6-1 and TRBJ2-3; D not certain. Trimming took off 2 bases at V and 13 bases at J, with 13 bases between the two ends. Germline V CDR1 and CDR2: MNHNS, SASEGT. The CDR3 has 12 amino acids. The CDR3: CASSEMVAPEYF. CDR3 DNA sequence: TGTGCCAGCAGTGAAATGGTGGCCCCGGAGTATTTT.

The chain uses TRBV11-2 and TRBJ2-7; 11 positions agree with TRBD2. The trim removed 5 bases at V and 3 bases at J, leaving 6 bases unmatched. CDR1 SGHAT and CDR2 FQNNGV come from the germline V gene. CDR3 length equals 15 residues. Here the CDR3 DNA reads TGTGCCAGCAGCCACACTAGCGGGAGTTTCTACGAGCAGTACTTC. Amino acids: CASSHTSGSFYEQYF.

V is TRBV5-8 and J is TRBJ2-7, with 8 bases aligning to TRBD1. With 4 bases clipped from V and 4 bases from J, the junction kept 7 bases outside the gene matches. Per germline, CDR1 SGHTS and CDR2 YDEGEE. The CDR3 length is 14 residues. CDR3 residues: CASSLRGQGYEQYF. CDR3 DNA: TGTGCCAGCAGCCTCAGGGGGCAGGGGTACGAGCAGTACTTC.

The chain combines TRBV5-1 with TRBJ1-2; a possible D gene is TRBD1 (6 bases). The ends were cut back, 4 bases at V and 2 bases at J, with 12 bases in the middle. The germline V gene encodes CDR1 SGHRS and CDR2 YFSETQ. CDR3 length equals 14 residues. The DNA of the CDR3 is TGCGCCAGCAGCCAGGGGACCGCCAACTATGGCTACACCTTC. Translated: CASSQGTANYGYTF.

The J gene is TRBJ1-2, the V gene TRBV29-1; maybe TRBD1 (6 bases). CDR3 length: 13 amino acids. Trimming cost V 8 bases and J 5 bases, with 18 bases left between them. CDR1 and CDR2 (germline): SQVTM, ANQGSEA. DNA for the CDR3: TGCAGCTTCGAAACAGGGTTCGGGTATGGCTACACCTTC. This sequence encodes CSFETGFGYGYTF. Complete variable domain (other parts from reference TRBV29-1 and TRBJ1-2): SAVISQKPSRDICQRGTSLTIQCQVDSQVTMMFWYRQQPGQSLTLIATANQGSEATYESGFVIDKFPISRPNLTFSTLTVSNMSPEDSSIYLCSFETGFGYGYTFGSGTRLTVV.

The V call is TRBV7-9, the J call TRBJ1-2; 10 bases match TRBD1. CDR1 and CDR2 from the germline V gene are SEHNR and FQNEAQ (reference sequence). CDR3 length: 15 residues. After removal of 8 bases from V and 4 bases from J, the junction contained 10 bases not matched to a gene. CDR3: CASAAGTGALYGYTF. The CDR3 bases are TGTGCCAGCGCAGCCGGGACAGGGGCTCTCTATGGCTACACCTTC.

The chain joins TRBV18 to TRBJ1-1; 8 nucleotides line up with TRBD1. In germline, CDR1 is KGHSH, CDR2 LQKENI. The CDR3 runs 15 residues. V was pared by 3 bases and J by 3 bases, with 6 bases of the junction left unmatched. CDR3 sequence: CASSPPTGGDTEAFF. CDR3 in DNA: TGTGCCAGCTCACCTCCAACAGGGGGGGACACTGAAGCTTTCTTT.

The chain has TRBV30 and TRBJ1-5; unclear D gene. V lost 2 bases and J 1 base, leaving 9 bases between the germline ends. CDR1 and CDR2 from the germline V gene are GTSNPN and SVGIG (reference sequence). There are 14 residues in the CDR3. CDR3 region: CAWSTSRSNQPQHF. The CDR3 bases are TGTGCCTGGAGTACCAGCCGGAGCAATCAGCCCCAGCATTTT.

The chain is built from TRBV29-1 and TRBJ2-4, with 10 bases fitting TRBD2. The CDR3 runs 15 residues. With 6 bases clipped from V and 6 bases from J, the junction kept 11 bases outside the gene matches. The germline CDR1 and CDR2 sequences are SQVTM and ANQGSEA. The CDR3 coding sequence is TGCAGCGTGGTGGCCACCGGGACTAGCGTAAACATTCAGTACTTC. This gives the protein CSVVATGTSVNIQYF.

This clone has just one count. The chain recombines TRBV19 with TRBJ1-5; tentatively, D is TRBD1 (5 bases). V lost 5 bases and J lost 5, with 13 bases in between. The CDR3 totals 14 residues. Looked up from germline, CDR1 is LNHDA and CDR2 is SQIVND (reference sequence). Here the CDR3 reads CASSPSRGDQPQHF. The CDR3, as DNA: TGTGCCAGTAGTCCTTCGCGGGGGGATCAGCCCCAGCATTTT.

The rearrangement joins TRBV2 to TRBJ2-7; 7 nucleotides agree with TRBD1. The length of the CDR3 is 14 residues. Germline V gene sequence: CDR1 SNHLY, CDR2 FYNNEI. V trimming: 4 bases; J trimming: 2 bases; junction bases outside the gene matches: 5. As DNA, the CDR3 is TGTGCCAGCAGTGTACAGCAGGGGGCCTACGAGCAGTACTTC. Its translation: CASSVQQGAYEQYF.

CDR3 in DNA: TGTGCCAGCTTATCGCGGATATCCCGCCACGAGCAGTACTTC. This encodes CASLSRISRHEQYF. The chain carries TRBV28 and TRBJ2-7; D is unresolved. Germline-derived CDR1 and CDR2 are MDHEN and SYDVKM. The CDR3 contains 14 residues. Trimming shortened V by 8 bases and J by 5 bases, and 19 bases separated the two germline ends.

The genes are TRBV6-1 and TRBJ1-1; 9 bases map to TRBD1. Germline CDR1 MNHNS, CDR2 SASEGT. CDR3 length: 15 residues. After removal of 6 bases from V and 6 bases from J, the junction contained 11 bases not matched to a gene. The CDR3 bases are TGTGCCAGCAGCCTGGAAGGACAGGGGATCTCTGAAGCTTTCTTT. It codes for CASSLEGQGISEAFF.

This clone was observed a single time. The chain uses TRBV27 and TRBJ2-7; perhaps TRBD1 as D (6 bases). Germline lookup yields CDR1 MNHEY and CDR2 SMNVEV (reference sequence). Trimming shortened V by 6 bases and J by 3 bases, and 15 bases separated the two germline ends. This CDR3 has 14 residues. The CDR3 reads CASRRTETFYEQYF. The DNA for the CDR3 is TGTGCCAGCAGAAGGACAGAGACCTTCTACGAGCAGTACTTC.

The rearrangement uses TRBV10-3 and TRBJ1-5; 8 bases fit TRBD1. Trimming took 6 bases from V and 4 from J; bases not matched to a gene: 8. Germline CDR1 ENHRY, CDR2 SYGVKD. The CDR3 covers 15 residues. The CDR3 reads CAIREGQGENQPQHF. CDR3 nucleotides: TGTGCCATCAGGGAAGGACAGGGTGAGAATCAGCCCCAGCATTTT.

This clone was recorded only once. The chain recombines TRBV6-1 with TRBJ2-5; possible D gene TRBD2, 5 bases. Germline V CDR1 and CDR2: MNHNS, SASEGT. Trimming left V 6 bases short and J 1 base short, with 12 bases between. The CDR3 has 14 amino acids. CDR3 DNA: TGTGCCAGCAGGGAGGAGGACGTCCAAGAGACCCAGTACTTC. It codes for CASREEDVQETQYF.